One TCR beta chain is described in this entry. No antigen is known for it. These data are taken from a study of cytomegalovirus exposure and HLA in healthy donors. The J segment lost 1 base and the V segment lost 0 bases, leaving 4 bases of the junction unmatched. The CDR3 is made up of 15 amino acids. Per germline, CDR1 SGHRS and CDR2 YFSETQ. General observations from the study: The authors enumerated some 170 TCR beta chains as linked to cytomegalovirus. There were some V segments, including TRBV6-2 and TRBV6-3, excluded as indistinguishable.

In the PCR, 60 Vbeta and 13 Jbeta primers were used. This table comes from immunoSEQ multiplex PCR, and its TCRdb copy is limited to in-frame clones, with some not included. The sample lists approximately 110,000 clones, 65% to 80% occurring once. This clonotype was obtained from a human donor in good health. The sequencing sample was made of PBMCs. The V and J genes are TRBV5-1 and TRBJ2-7; 7 nucleotides match TRBD1. The CDR3 spells CASSLGPGQSYEQYF. Here the CDR3 DNA reads TGCGCCAGCAGCTTGGGGCCGGGACAGTCCTACGAGCAGTACTTC.